A selection of T cell receptor beta chains follows, all from one sample in a study of shared clonotypes between healthy human individuals. The method was immunoSEQ multiplex PCR; TCRdb's version includes in-frame clones alone and lacks a portion of them. The sample holds some 2.4 million clones, over 85% seen once. The sample consisted of naive CD4+ T cells from PBMCs. The source of these receptors is a man aged 18 to 29 in good health. Some clones in this sample may be carry-over from other donors' samples. Each CDR3 is given with its conserved first and last residue. D genes are given only for firm matches. For some rows the clone size is stated as once, few or many, or as a class when expanded; others skip it.

clone size | D gene | J gene | V gene | CDR3 DNA | CDR3 protein
. | TRBD1 | TRBJ2-7 | TRBV29-1 | TGCAGCGTTGAGTTGGCCAGGGGGACCTACGAGCAGTACTTC | CSVELARGTYEQYF
once | . | TRBJ2-2 | TRBV6-6 | TGTGCCAGCACCCAACCCGGACCAGGGTCCCTCGGGGAGCTGTTTTTT | CASTQPGPGSLGELFF
. | . | TRBJ2-1 | TRBV19 | TGTGCCAGTAGTCACAGATTACATGAGCAGTTCTTC | CASSHRLHEQFF
. | . | TRBJ1-2 | TRBV11-2 | TGTGCCAGCAGCTTGACCGAAGCTAACTATGGCTACACCTTC | CASSLTEANYGYTF
. | . | TRBJ1-1 | TRBV5-1 | TGCGCCAGCAGCTTGGTGGCAGGAAACACTGAAGCTTTCTTT | CASSLVAGNTEAFF
. | . | TRBJ2-5 | TRBV6-1 | TGTGCCAGCGTTAATAGCGGTGGACAAGAGACCCAGTACTTC | CASVNSGGQETQYF
. | . | TRBJ1-1 | TRBV5-1 | TGCGCCAGCAGCTTGGCCCTTCCCCCGGCTGAAGCTTTCTTT | CASSLALPPAEAFF
. | . | TRBJ2-7 | TRBV5-1 | TGCGCCAGCAGCTTGGCCAGGACCTCTTCCTACGAGCAGTACTTC | CASSLARTSSYEQYF
. | . | TRBJ2-5 | TRBV20-1 | TGCAGTGGACAGGAAGAGACCCAGTACTTC | CSGQEETQYF
. | TRBD1 | TRBJ2-4 | TRBV5-1 | TGCGCCAGCAGTTGGGGACAGGGCGTCGACATTCAGTACTTC | CASSWGQGVDIQYF
. | . | TRBJ1-5 | TRBV28 | TGTGTACGGGAGGGAAACACATATAGCAATCAGCCCCAGCATTTT | CVREGNTYSNQPQHF
. | . | TRBJ1-2 | TRBV28 | TGTGCCAGCAATGTACAGGCGGACTATGGCTACACCTTC | CASNVQADYGYTF
. | TRBD1 | TRBJ2-7 | TRBV11-2 | TGTGCCAGCAGCCCCACCCGGGACAGGGGGAACCACGAGCAGTACTTC | CASSPTRDRGNHEQYF
once | TRBD2 | TRBJ2-4 | TRBV7-2 | TGTGCCAGCAGCACCTCTTCGGGAGGTTCCTACAAAAACATTCAGTACTTC | CASSTSSGGSYKNIQYF
. | TRBD2 | TRBJ2-1 | TRBV7-3 | TGTGCCAGCAGCGCTAGCGGGGGGTACAATGAGCAGTTCTTC | CASSASGGYNEQFF
. | . | TRBJ2-7 | TRBV29-1 | TGCAGCGTTGTCGGGGGTGAGGGGACCTACGAGCAGTACTTC | CSVVGGEGTYEQYF
. | TRBD2 | TRBJ2-3 | TRBV11-2 | TGTGCCAGCAGCTTAATCCCCGGGGCTAGCGGTTACACAGATACGCAGTATTTT | CASSLIPGASGYTDTQYF
. | TRBD2 | TRBJ2-2 | TRBV5-1 | TGCGCCAGCAGCAGAGGCGGGAGGGCCTCGGGTCCCGGGGAGCTGTTTTTT | CASSRGGRASGPGELFF
. | . | TRBJ2-5 | TRBV28 | TGTGCCAGCAGTTTCCCCGGGGGCGGGGAGACCCAGTACTTC | CASSFPGGGETQYF
. | TRBD1 | TRBJ1-1 | TRBV5-4 | TGTGCCAGCAGCCCGGTCGCAGGGGGCGCGGGCACTGAAGCTTTCTTT | CASSPVAGGAGTEAFF
. | . | TRBJ2-3 | TRBV5-5 | TGTGCCAGCAGCTATTACAGGGAGGATACGCAGTATTTT | CASSYYREDTQYF
once | . | TRBJ2-7 | TRBV18 | TGTGCCAGCTCATCTGAATCTTACGAGCAGTACTTC | CASSSESYEQYF
. | . | TRBJ1-2 | TRBV7-9 | TGTGCCAGCAGCGGAGGGGGGACGCCGGGCGGCTACTATGGCTACACCTTC | CASSGGGTPGGYYGYTF
. | TRBD2 | TRBJ2-1 | TRBV7-3 | TGTGCCAGCAGCTTAATAGGTACGGGACTAGCGGTTTACAATGAGCAGTTCTTC | CASSLIGTGLAVYNEQFF
. | . | TRBJ2-1 | TRBV7-3 | TGTGCCAGCAGCTTAACGAGCGGGTTGAACAACAATGAGCAGTTCTTC | CASSLTSGLNNNEQFF
. | TRBD2 | TRBJ2-7 | TRBV5-1 | TGCGCCAGCAGCTTGGCTAGCGGGTTCTCCTACGAGCAGTACTTC | CASSLASGFSYEQYF
. | . | TRBJ2-5 | TRBV5-6 | TGTGCCAGCAGCTTGCCGGGGCACCAAGAGACCCAGTACTTC | CASSLPGHQETQYF
. | . | TRBJ1-6 | TRBV6-1 | TGTGCCAGCATAGGCGGGGCTTTGCCCCACTTT | CASIGGALPHF
. | TRBD1 | TRBJ1-4 | TRBV7-8 | TGTGCCAGCAGCTCGCCCACCGGGACAGTCAGTGAAAAACTGTTTTTT | CASSSPTGTVSEKLFF
few | . | TRBJ2-5 | TRBV27 | TGTGCCAGCAGTTCCCAGGGGTTCCCAGAGACCCAGTACTTC | CASSSQGFPETQYF
. | . | TRBJ1-2 | TRBV25-1 | TGTGCCAGCTCAAAAAAAGGGAAATCTAACTATGGCTACACCTTC | CASSKKGKSNYGYTF
. | . | TRBJ1-2 | TRBV5-8 | TGTGCCAGCAGCCTCCGTGCTATCTATGGCTACACCTTC | CASSLRAIYGYTF
. | . | TRBJ2-7 | TRBV27 | TGTGCCAGCAGTTTCATAAATCCGGGACTCAACTTC | CASSFINPGLNF
. | TRBD1 | TRBJ2-5 | TRBV4-1 | TGCGCCAGCAGCCAACCGGGACAGGGAAGTAAAGAGACCCAGTACTTC | CASSQPGQGSKETQYF
few | . | TRBJ1-1 | TRBV2 | TGTGCCAGCAGTGAGTCGGGGGGAACTGAAGCTTTCTTT | CASSESGGTEAFF
once | . | TRBJ1-2 | TRBV19 | TGTGCCACCCTAGGAGAGTTGTCCACCTATGGCTACACCTTC | CATLGELSTYGYTF
. | . | TRBJ1-3 | TRBV9 | TGTGCCAGCTCCGCCTCAAGTGGTGGAAACACCATATATTTT | CASSASSGGNTIYF
. | . | TRBJ1-4 | TRBV5-4 | TGTGCCAGCAGCTTGGGCGCGGCCACCAGGGAAAAACTGTTTTTT | CASSLGAATREKLFF
. | TRBD1 | TRBJ1-5 | TRBV5-1 | TGCGCCAGCAGCCGGGGGACAGGGCTCAATCAGCCCCAGCATTTT | CASSRGTGLNQPQHF
. | . | TRBJ2-7 | TRBV6-4 | TGTGCCAGCAGTGCCTCAGCTGGGGGAAGCGAGCAGTACTTC | CASSASAGGSEQYF
. | . | TRBJ2-7 | TRBV28 | TGTGCCAGCAGTTTGGGGCGGGGGCAGTACTTC | CASSLGRGQYF
once | TRBD2 | TRBJ2-2 | TRBV9 | TGTGCCAGCAGCCCACGCCTCCTGACTAGCGGGAGGGGCACCGGGGAGCTGTTTTTT | CASSPRLLTSGRGTGELFF
. | TRBD1 | TRBJ2-7 | TRBV28 | TGTGCCAGCAACAGGGGGCTAGGGTCCGCCGAGCAGTACTTC | CASNRGLGSAEQYF
. | . | TRBJ2-7 | TRBV2 | TGTGCCAGCAGTGGACAAAACTTC | CASSGQNF
. | . | TRBJ2-1 | TRBV18 | TGTGCCAGCTCACCACTGGCAGGCGACTACAATGAGCAGTTCTTC | CASSPLAGDYNEQFF
. | . | TRBJ1-2 | TRBV5-1 | TGCGCCAGCCATCTTCGGCTACAACGCGTGGGGGATGGCTACACCTTC | CASHLRLQRVGDGYTF
. | . | TRBJ1-3 | TRBV7-9 | TGTGCCAGCAGCCTCGCTGGAAACACCATATATTTT | CASSLAGNTIYF
. | TRBD2 | TRBJ2-1 | TRBV5-4 | TGTGCCAGCAATACCGGGACTAGCGTTTCGTCTGAGCAGTTCTTC | CASNTGTSVSSEQFF
. | . | TRBJ1-1 | TRBV30 | TGTGCCTGGAGGTCCGAAGGGTTCACTGAAGCTTTCTTT | CAWRSEGFTEAFF
. | . | TRBJ2-1 | TRBV6-6 | TGTGCCAGCAGGCGACTAGTCCGCGGTGAGCAGTTCTTC | CASRRLVRGEQFF
. | . | TRBJ2-5 | TRBV5-1 | TGCGCCAGCAGCCCCGGACAGCACCAAGAGACCCAGTACTTC | CASSPGQHQETQYF
once | . | TRBJ2-7 | TRBV28 | TGTGCCAGCAGTTCCCCGACACCTACAAAAGTCCACGAGCAGCACTTC | CASSSPTPTKVHEQHF
. | . | TRBJ2-7 | TRBV7-9 | TGTGCCAGCAGCTTCCGGGACTCCTACGAGCAGTACTTC | CASSFRDSYEQYF
. | TRBD2 | TRBJ2-7 | TRBV23-1 | TGCGCCAGCACCGCTATAGCGGGCCTGGGATACGAGCAGTACTTC | CASTAIAGLGYEQYF